The sequence of this T cell receptor (beta chain) was determined in a study of cytotoxic CD8 clonotypes in ibrutinib-treated CLL. Libraries were prepared by immunoSEQ multiplex PCR; TCRdb keeps only in-frame clonotypes and omits some of them. Seen here are some 200,000 clones, 79% observed once, and the top ten hold roughly 11%. Points from the study as a whole: Clonotypes that were public were uncommon, and they contracted or stayed stable on treatment.

J was trimmed by 6 bases and V by 8 bases; bases with no gene match: 5. CDR3 size: 13 residues. Germline loops: CDR1 MNHEY, CDR2 SVGAGI. Turning to this clone: The target antigen is unknown.

This receptor was taken from a human donor with chronic lymphocytic leukemia. This sequence joins TRBV6-5 and TRBJ2-2, with 8 positions matching TRBD2. The sequencing used PBMCs, collected after 12 months of ibrutinib treatment. The CDR3 nucleotides are TGTGCCAGCGGGACTAGGTTGGCCGGGGAGCTGTTTTTT. Translation: CASGTRLAGELFF.